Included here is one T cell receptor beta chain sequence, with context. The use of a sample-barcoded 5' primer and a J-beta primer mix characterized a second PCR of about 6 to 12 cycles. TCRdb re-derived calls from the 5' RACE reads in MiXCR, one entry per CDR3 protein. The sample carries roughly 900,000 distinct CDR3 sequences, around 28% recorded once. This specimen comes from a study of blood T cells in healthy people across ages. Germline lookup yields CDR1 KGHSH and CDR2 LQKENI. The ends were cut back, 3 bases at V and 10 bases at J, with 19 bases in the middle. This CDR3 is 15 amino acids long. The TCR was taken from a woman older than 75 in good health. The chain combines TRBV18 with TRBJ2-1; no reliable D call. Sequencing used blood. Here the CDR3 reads CASSPLSETSYEQFF. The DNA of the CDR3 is TGTGCCAGCTCACCCTTAAGTGAGACATCCTACGAGCAGTTCTTC.